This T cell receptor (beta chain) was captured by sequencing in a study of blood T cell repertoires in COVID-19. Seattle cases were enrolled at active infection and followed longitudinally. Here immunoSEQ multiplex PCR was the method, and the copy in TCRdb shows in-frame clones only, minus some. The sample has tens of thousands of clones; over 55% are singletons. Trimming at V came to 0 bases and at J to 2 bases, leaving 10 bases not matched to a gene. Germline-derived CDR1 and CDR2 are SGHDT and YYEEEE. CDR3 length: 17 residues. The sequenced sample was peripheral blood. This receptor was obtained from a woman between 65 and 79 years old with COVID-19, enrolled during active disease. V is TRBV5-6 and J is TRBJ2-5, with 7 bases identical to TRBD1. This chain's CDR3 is CASSLGVDRVAQETQYF. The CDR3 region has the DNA TGTGCCAGCAGCTTGGGAGTCGACAGGGTGGCTCAAGAGACCCAGTACTTC.